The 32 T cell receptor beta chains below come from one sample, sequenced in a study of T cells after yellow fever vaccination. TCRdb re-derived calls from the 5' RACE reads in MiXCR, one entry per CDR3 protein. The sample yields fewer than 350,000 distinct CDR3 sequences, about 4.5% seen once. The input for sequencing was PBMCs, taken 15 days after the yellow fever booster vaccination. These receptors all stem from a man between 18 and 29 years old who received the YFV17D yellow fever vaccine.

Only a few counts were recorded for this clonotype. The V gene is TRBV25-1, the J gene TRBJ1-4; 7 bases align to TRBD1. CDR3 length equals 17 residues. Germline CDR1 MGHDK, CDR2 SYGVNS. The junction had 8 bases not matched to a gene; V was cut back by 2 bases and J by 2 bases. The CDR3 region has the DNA TGTGCCAGCAGTGAAGGGGGCAGGGGGGGGACTAATGAAAAACTGTTTTTT. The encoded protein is CASSEGGRGGTNEKLFF. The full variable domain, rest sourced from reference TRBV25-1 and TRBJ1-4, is EADIYQTPRYLVIGTGKKITLECSQTMGHDKMYWYQQDPGMELHLIHYSYGVNSTEKGDLSSESTVSRIRTEHFPLTLESARPSHTSQYLCASSEGGRGGTNEKLFFGSGTQLSVL.

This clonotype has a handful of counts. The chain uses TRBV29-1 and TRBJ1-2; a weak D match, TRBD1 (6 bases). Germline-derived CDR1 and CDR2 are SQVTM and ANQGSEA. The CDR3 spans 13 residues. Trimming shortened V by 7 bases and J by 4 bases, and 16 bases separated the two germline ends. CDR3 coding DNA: TGCAGCGCCTACGCACAGGGCGGCTATGGCTACACCTTC. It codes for CSAYAQGGYGYTF.

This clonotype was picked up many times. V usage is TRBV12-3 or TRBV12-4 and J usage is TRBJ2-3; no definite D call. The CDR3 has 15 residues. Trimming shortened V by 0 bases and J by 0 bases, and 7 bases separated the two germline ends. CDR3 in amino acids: CASSLARASTDTQYF. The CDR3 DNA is TGTGCCAGCAGTTTAGCACGGGCTAGCACAGATACGCAGTATTTT.

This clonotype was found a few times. CDR3 residues: CASSLTFSGNTIYF. The CDR3 DNA sequence: TGTGCCAGCAGTTTAACGTTCTCTGGAAACACCATATATTTT. J is TRBJ1-3 and V is TRBV12-3 or TRBV12-4; D gene uncertain. This CDR3 has 14 amino acids. V lost 2 bases and J lost 0, with 5 bases in between.

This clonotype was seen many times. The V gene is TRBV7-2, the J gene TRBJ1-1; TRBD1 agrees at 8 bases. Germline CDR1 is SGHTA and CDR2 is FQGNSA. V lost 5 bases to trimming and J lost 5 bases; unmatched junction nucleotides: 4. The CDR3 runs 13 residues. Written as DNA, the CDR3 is TGTGCCAGCAGCACCGACAGGGGAACTGAAGCTTTCTTT. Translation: CASSTDRGTEAFF. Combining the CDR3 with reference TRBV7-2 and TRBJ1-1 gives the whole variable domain GAGVSQSPSNKVTEKGKDVELRCDPISGHTALYWYRQSLGQGLEFLIYFQGNSAPDKSGLPSDRFSAERTGGSVSTLTIQRTQQEDSAVYLCASSTDRGTEAFFGQGTRLTVV.

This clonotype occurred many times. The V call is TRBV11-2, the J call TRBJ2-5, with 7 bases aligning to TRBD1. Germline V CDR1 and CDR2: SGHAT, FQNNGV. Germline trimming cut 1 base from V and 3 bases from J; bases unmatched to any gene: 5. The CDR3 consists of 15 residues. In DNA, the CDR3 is TGTGCCAGCAGCTTAGTGACAGGGATCGAAGAGACCCAGTACTTC. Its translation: CASSLVTGIEETQYF.

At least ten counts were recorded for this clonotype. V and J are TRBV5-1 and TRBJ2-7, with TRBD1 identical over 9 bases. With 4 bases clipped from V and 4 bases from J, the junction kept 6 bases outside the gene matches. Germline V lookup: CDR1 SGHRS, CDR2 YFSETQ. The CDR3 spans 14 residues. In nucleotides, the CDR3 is TGCGCCAGCAGCAGGACAGGGGAGCTTTACGAGCAGTACGTC. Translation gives CASSRTGELYEQYV.

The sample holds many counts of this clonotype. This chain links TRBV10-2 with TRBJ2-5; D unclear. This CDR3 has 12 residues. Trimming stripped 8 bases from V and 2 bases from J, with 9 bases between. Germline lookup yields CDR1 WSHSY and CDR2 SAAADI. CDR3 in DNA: TGCGCCAGCGGGCAGTATCAAGAGACCCAGTACTTC. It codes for CASGQYQETQYF.

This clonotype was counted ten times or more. Here the CDR3 reads CASSLTAGSTDTQYF. The CDR3 nucleotides are TGTGCCAGCAGTCTGACGGCGGGGAGCACAGATACGCAGTATTTT. The genes are TRBV6-4 and TRBJ2-3; TRBD2 might be the D (6 bases). The CDR3 totals 15 residues. CDR1 is MRHNA and CDR2 is SNTAGT in the germline V gene. Trimming took 5 bases from V and 0 from J, leaving 12 bases between them.

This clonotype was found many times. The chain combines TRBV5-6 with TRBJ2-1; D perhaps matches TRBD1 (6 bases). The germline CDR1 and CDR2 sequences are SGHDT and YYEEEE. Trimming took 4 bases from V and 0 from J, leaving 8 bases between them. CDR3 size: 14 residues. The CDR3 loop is CASSGTSSYNEQFF. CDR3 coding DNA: TGTGCCAGCAGCGGGACAAGCTCCTACAATGAGCAGTTCTTC.

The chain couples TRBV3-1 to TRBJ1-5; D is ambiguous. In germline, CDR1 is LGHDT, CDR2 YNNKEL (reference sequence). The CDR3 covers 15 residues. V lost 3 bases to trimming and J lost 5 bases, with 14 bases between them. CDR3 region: CASSQGDQTYQPQHF. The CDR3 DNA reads TGTGCCAGCAGCCAGGGAGATCAGACGTATCAGCCCCAGCATTTT.

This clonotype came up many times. CDR3 coding DNA: TGTGCCAGCGCGTGGGGGACAGGGGCTGAAAAACTGTTTTTT. Its protein product is CASAWGTGAEKLFF. V is TRBV7-8 and J is TRBJ1-4; the match to TRBD1 covers 10 bases. The CDR3 is 14 residues long. Germline loops: CDR1 SGHVS, CDR2 FQNEAQ. V dropped 8 bases and J dropped 7; count of bases not matched to a gene: 7.

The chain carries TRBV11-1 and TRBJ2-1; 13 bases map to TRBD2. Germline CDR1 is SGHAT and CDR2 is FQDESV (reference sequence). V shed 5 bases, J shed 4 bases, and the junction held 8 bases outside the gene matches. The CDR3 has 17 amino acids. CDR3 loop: CASSPRLAGGRYNEQFF. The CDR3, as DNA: TGTGCCAGCAGCCCCAGACTAGCGGGGGGAAGATACAATGAGCAGTTCTTC.

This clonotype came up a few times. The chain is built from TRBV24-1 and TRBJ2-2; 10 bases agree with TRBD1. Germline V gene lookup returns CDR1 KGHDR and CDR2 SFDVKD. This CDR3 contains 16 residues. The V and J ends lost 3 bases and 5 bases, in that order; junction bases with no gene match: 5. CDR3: CATSDAGTGVTGELFF. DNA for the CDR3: TGTGCCACCAGTGATGCCGGGACAGGGGTAACCGGGGAGCTGTTTTTT.

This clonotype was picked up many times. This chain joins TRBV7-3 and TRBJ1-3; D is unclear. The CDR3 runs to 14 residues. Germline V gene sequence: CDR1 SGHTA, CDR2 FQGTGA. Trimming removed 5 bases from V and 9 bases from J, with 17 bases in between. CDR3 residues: CASSPGGLDTTIYF. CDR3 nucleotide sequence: TGTGCCAGCAGCCCTGGAGGGCTCGATACCACCATATATTTT.

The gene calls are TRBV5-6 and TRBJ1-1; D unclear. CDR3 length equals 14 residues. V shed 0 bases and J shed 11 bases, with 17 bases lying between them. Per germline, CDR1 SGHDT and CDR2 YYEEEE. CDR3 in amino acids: CASSLVGSRWNAFF. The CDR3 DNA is TGTGCCAGCAGCTTGGTAGGGTCGCGGTGGAATGCTTTCTTT.

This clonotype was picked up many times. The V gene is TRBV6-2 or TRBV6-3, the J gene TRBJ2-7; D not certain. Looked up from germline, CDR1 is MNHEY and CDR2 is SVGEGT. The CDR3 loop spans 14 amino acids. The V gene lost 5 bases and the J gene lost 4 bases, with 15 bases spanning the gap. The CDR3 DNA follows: TGTGCCAGCAGTATCCGGCCCTTAGGGTACGAGCAGTACGTC. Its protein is CASSIRPLGYEQYV.

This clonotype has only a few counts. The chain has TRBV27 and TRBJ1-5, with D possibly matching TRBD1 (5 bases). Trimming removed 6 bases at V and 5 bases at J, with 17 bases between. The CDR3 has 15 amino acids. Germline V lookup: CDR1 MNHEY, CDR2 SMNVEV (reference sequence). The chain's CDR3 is CASRRQGRGYQPQHF. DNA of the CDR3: TGTGCCAGCAGAAGGCAGGGAAGGGGATATCAGCCCCAGCATTTT.

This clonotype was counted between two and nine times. CDR3 bases: TGTGCCAGCAGTTACTCGAACTCAGGGCAGCCCCAGCATTTT. Translation: CASSYSNSGQPQHF. The chain recombines TRBV6-5 with TRBJ1-5; tentatively, D is TRBD1 (5 bases). Germline CDR1 and CDR2: MNHEY and SVGAGI. The V gene lost 0 bases and the J gene lost 7 bases, with 10 bases spanning the gap. This CDR3 region has 14 residues.

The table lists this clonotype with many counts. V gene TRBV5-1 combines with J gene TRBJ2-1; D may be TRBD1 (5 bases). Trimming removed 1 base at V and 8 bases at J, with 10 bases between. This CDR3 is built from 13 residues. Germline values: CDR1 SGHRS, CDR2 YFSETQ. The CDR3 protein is CASSLPRGDEQFF. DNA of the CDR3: TGCGCCAGCAGCTTGCCAAGGGGCGATGAGCAGTTCTTC.

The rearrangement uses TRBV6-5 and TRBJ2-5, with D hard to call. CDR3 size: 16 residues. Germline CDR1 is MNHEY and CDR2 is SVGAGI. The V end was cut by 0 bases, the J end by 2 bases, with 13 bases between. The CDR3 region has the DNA TGTGCCAGCAGTTACTCGAGTATCAGCGTTCAAGAGACCCAGTACTTC. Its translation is CASSYSSISVQETQYF.

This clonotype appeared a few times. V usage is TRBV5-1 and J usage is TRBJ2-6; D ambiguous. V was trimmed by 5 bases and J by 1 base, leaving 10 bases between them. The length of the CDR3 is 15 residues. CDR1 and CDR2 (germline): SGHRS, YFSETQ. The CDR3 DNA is TGCGCCAGCAGGGTAACAGCTTCTGGGGCCAACGTCCTGACTTTC. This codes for CASRVTASGANVLTF.

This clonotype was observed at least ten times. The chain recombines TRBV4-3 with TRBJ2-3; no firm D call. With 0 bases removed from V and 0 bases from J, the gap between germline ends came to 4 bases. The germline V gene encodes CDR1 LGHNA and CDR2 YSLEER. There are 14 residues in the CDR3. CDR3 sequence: CASSQDYSTDTQYF. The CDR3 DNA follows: TGCGCCAGCAGCCAAGACTATAGCACAGATACGCAGTATTTT.

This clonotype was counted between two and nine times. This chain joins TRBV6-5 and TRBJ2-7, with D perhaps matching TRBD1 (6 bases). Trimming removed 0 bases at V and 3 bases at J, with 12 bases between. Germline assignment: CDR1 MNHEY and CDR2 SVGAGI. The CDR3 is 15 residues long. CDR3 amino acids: CASSYSDRLGYEQYF. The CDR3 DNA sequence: TGTGCCAGCAGTTACTCCGACAGGCTCGGCTACGAGCAGTACTTC.

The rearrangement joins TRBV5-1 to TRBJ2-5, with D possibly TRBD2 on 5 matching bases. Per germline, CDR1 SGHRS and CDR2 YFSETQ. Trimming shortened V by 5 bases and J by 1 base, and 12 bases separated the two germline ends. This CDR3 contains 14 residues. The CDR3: CASRSGVIQETQYF. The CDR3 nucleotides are TGCGCCAGCAGGTCCGGGGTCATCCAAGAGACCCAGTACTTC. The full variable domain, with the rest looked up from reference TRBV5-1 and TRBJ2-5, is KAGVTQTPRYLIKTRGQQVTLSCSPISGHRSVSWYQQTPGQGLQFLFEYFSETQRNKGNFPGRFSGRQFSNSRSEMNVSTLELGDSALYLCASRSGVIQETQYFGPGTRLLVL.

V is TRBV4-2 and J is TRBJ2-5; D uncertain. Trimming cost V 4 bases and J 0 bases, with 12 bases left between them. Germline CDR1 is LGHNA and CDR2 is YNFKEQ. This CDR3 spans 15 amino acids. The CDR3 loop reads CASSLTSRDQETQYF. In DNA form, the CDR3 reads TGTGCCAGCAGCCTGACCTCTCGGGACCAAGAGACCCAGTACTTC.

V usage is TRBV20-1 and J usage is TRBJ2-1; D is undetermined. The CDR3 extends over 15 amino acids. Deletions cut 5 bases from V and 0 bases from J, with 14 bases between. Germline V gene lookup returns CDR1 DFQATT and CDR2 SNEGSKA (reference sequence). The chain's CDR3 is CSAWTLHSSYNEQFF. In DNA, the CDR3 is TGCAGTGCTTGGACCCTCCACAGCTCCTACAATGAGCAGTTCTTC.

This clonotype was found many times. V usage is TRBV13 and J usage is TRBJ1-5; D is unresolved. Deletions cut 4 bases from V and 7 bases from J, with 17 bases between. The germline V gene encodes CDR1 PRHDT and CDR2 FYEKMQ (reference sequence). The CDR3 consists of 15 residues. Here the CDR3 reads CASSSTGQPGQPQHF. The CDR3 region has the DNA TGTGCCAGCAGCTCCACGGGTCAGCCGGGACAGCCCCAGCATTTT.

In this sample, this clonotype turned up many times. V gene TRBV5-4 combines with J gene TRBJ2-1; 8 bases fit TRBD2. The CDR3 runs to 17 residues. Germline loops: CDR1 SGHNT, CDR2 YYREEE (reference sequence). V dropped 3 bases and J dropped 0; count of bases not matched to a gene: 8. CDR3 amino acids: CASSSLLLADSYNEQFF. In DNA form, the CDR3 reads TGTGCCAGCAGCTCGCTGTTACTAGCGGACTCCTACAATGAGCAGTTCTTC.

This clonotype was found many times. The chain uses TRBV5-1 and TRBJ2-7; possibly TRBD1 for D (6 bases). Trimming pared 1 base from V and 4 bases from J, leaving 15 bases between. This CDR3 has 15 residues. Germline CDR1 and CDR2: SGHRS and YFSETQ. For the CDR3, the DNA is TGCGCCAGCAGCTTGTACCCAGGGGCGAGATACGAGCAGTACTTC. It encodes CASSLYPGARYEQYF.

CDR3 in amino acids: CASSVGTGAVEKLFF. CDR3 in DNA: TGTGCCAGCAGCGTAGGGACAGGGGCGGTTGAAAAACTGTTTTTT. The chain uses TRBV9 and TRBJ1-4, with TRBD1 matching over 9 bases. V shed 0 bases, J shed 7 bases, and the junction held 4 bases outside the gene matches. CDR1 and CDR2 from the germline V gene are SGDLS and YYNGEE. The CDR3 runs 15 residues.

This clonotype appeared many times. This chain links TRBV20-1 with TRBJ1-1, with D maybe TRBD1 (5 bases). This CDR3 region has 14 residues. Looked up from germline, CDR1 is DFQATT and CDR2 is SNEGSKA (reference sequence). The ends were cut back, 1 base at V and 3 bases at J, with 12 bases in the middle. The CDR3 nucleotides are TGCAGTGCTAGAGGGGGGTCGAGAGACACTGAAGCTTTCTTT. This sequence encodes CSARGGSRDTEAFF.